This T cell receptor beta chain was observed in a study of response to subunit inactivated influenza vaccine. The V gene's germline CDR1 is SGHVS and CDR2 FNYEAQ. The CDR3 consists of 15 residues. V dropped 4 bases and J dropped 2; count of bases not matched to a gene: 8. This clonotype showed up just a few times. TCRdb fed the RT-PCR reads into MiXCR, producing one record per CDR3 protein. This sample has 530,000 or so distinct CDR3 sequences, with 12% found just once. The clonotype originates from a man aged 50 or older who received an inactivated influenza vaccine. Sequences were derived from PBMCs from blood, sampled on the day of vaccination. This chain uses TRBV7-6 with TRBJ2-7; 7 bases align to TRBD1. In DNA, the CDR3 is TGTGCCAGCAGCTCGTTCCGGGACAGACCCTACGAGCAGTACTTC. The encoded protein is CASSSFRDRPYEQYF.